The source of this TCR beta chain is a study of T cells in Graves' hyperthyroidism and ophthalmopathy. Researchers barred patients who had uncontrolled infection, other autoimmune disease, pregnancy or lactation. It was RNA transcripts that yielded the amplified TCR beta CDR3 regions. Initially, a first-round RT-PCR of the TCR CDR3 employed the HTBI primer set. TCRdb re-analysed the multiplex PCR reads in MiXCR, keeping a single row per CDR3 protein. Among under 400,000 distinct CDR3 sequences listed, over 15% were seen once. This CDR3 has 18 residues. V was pared by 5 bases and J by 8 bases, with 30 bases between. Germline-derived CDR1 and CDR2 are MGHDK and SYGVNS.

The receptor comes from a man aged 25 to 40 with Graves' hyperthyroidism. Sequenced material: blood. J is TRBJ1-1 and V is TRBV25-1; D unclear. The CDR3 region is CASSHAPEEMRRDREAFF. CDR3 nucleotide sequence: TGTGCCAGCAGTCACGCACCCGAGGAGATGCGCCGGGATCGAGAAGCTTTCTTT.